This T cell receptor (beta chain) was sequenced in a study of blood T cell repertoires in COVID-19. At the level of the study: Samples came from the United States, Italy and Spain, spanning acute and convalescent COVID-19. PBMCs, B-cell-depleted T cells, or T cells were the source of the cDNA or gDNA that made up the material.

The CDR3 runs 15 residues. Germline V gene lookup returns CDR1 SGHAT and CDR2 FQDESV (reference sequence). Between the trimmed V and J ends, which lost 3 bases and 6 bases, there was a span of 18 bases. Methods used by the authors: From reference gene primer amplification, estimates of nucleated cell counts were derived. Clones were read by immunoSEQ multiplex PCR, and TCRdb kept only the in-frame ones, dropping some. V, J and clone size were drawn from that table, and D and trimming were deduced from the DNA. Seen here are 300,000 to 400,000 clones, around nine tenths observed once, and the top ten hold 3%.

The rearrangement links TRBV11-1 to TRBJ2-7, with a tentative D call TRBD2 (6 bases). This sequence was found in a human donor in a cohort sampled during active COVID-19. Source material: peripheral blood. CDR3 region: CASSLTRTGVPEQYF. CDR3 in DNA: TGTGCCAGCAGCTTGACCAGAACGGGAGTGCCCGAGCAGTACTTC.